Each of the 29 T cell receptor beta chains below was sequenced from the same sample in a study of control samples from healthy donors and cancer patients. Data came from immunoSEQ multiplex PCR; TCRdb stores just in-frame clones and leaves some out. The table has around 71,000 clones, 90% seen once; the top ten hold 1% to 1.5%. The sample was PBMCs. The origin of the receptors is a woman between 45 and 60 years old with colorectal cancer.

The chain has TRBV28 and TRBJ1-5, with 7 bases identical to TRBD1. V was clipped by 3 bases and J by 7 bases; unmatched bases: 3. Germline V CDR1 and CDR2: MDHEN, SYDVKM. There are 13 residues in the CDR3. The CDR3 bases are TGTGCCAGCAGTTTCAACAGGGGCCAGCCCCAGCATTTT. It is translated as CASSFNRGQPQHF.

The count of this clone is one. This chain links TRBV5-1 with TRBJ1-2; TRBD1 agrees at 9 bases. After removal of 7 bases from V and 4 bases from J, the junction contained 8 bases not matched to a gene. The CDR3 spans 14 residues. Germline assignment: CDR1 SGHRS and CDR2 YFSETQ. The CDR3 DNA reads as TGCGCCAGCCTACCGACAGGGGGAAGCTATGGCTACACCTTC. Amino acids: CASLPTGGSYGYTF.

The rearrangement links TRBV19 to TRBJ2-2; D gene unclear. This CDR3 has 11 residues. Germline lookup yields CDR1 LNHDA and CDR2 SQIVND (reference sequence). The germline V and J ends were trimmed by 5 bases and 7 bases, with 5 bases remaining between them. The CDR3 region has the DNA TGTGCCAGTAGTTATAGCGGGGAGCTGTTTTTT. Amino acids: CASSYSGELFF.

The chain has TRBV27 and TRBJ1-4; possible D gene TRBD1, 5 bases. V was pared by 6 bases and J by 8 bases, with 16 bases between. The CDR3 totals 14 residues. The germline V gene encodes CDR1 MNHEY and CDR2 SMNVEV (reference sequence). The CDR3 region has the DNA TGTGCCAGCAGATCCTCGGGGGAGAGGGAAAAACTGTTTTTT. Protein product: CASRSSGEREKLFF.

The chain carries TRBV5-1 and TRBJ2-1; TRBD2 matches at 8 bases. Germline V gives CDR1 SGHRS, CDR2 YFSETQ. The CDR3 sequence is 15 residues long. J lost 4 bases, V lost 0 bases, and 3 bases had no gene match. The CDR3: CASSLGTSRYNEQFF. In DNA form, the CDR3 reads TGCGCCAGCAGCTTGGGGACTAGCAGGTACAATGAGCAGTTCTTC. Using reference TRBV5-1 and TRBJ2-1 for the parts outside the CDR3, the full variable domain is KAGVTQTPRYLIKTRGQQVTLSCSPISGHRSVSWYQQTPGQGLQFLFEYFSETQRNKGNFPGRFSGRQFSNSRSEMNVSTLELGDSALYLCASSLGTSRYNEQFFGPGTRLTVL.

The chain employs TRBV5-5 and TRBJ1-1; a possible D gene is TRBD1 (6 bases). Trimming shortened V by 2 bases and J by 4 bases, and 12 bases separated the two germline ends. The length of the CDR3 is 14 residues. Germline assignment: CDR1 SGHKS and CDR2 YYEKEE (reference sequence). The CDR3: CASSFNGGRTEAFF. The CDR3 DNA reads TGTGCCAGCAGCTTCAACGGGGGCCGCACTGAAGCTTTCTTT.

The chain has TRBV19 and TRBJ1-4; TRBD1 is a possible D gene (5 bases). Trimming removed 3 bases at V and 8 bases at J, with 13 bases between. CDR1 LNHDA and CDR2 SQIVND come from the germline V gene (reference sequence). This CDR3 has 14 amino acids. The CDR3 DNA reads as TGTGCCAGTAGTATTGGCAGGGTACGGGAAAAACTGTTTTTT. Translation: CASSIGRVREKLFF.

The V gene is TRBV28, the J gene TRBJ2-3; 7 bases are a match to TRBD2. CDR1 MDHEN and CDR2 SYDVKM come from the germline V gene. J was trimmed by 4 bases and V by 2 bases; bases with no gene match: 3. This CDR3 has 14 amino acids. CDR3 residues: CASSLGGSPDTQYF. In nucleotides, the CDR3 is TGTGCCAGCAGTTTAGGCGGGAGCCCAGATACGCAGTATTTT.

This chain joins TRBV7-8 and TRBJ2-1; TRBD2 matches 8 bases. The CDR3 loop spans 16 amino acids. With V trimmed by 5 bases and J by 5 bases, 11 bases remained unmatched. Germline CDR1 SGHVS, CDR2 FQNEAQ. In nucleotides, the CDR3 is TGTGCCAGCAGCGCCGGGAGGCTAGCGGGTAACAATGAGCAGTTCTTC. Translating it yields CASSAGRLAGNNEQFF.

The V call is TRBV18, the J call TRBJ2-7; a possible D gene is TRBD1 (6 bases). The germline gives CDR1 KGHSH, CDR2 LQKENI. The CDR3 is made up of 15 amino acids. The V gene lost 6 bases and the J gene lost 6 bases, with 21 bases spanning the gap. The CDR3, as DNA: TGTGCCAGCTCCTACGGACAGTCAGGTGTGGGCGAGCAGTACTTC. It encodes CASSYGQSGVGEQYF.

This clone appeared a few times. The genes are TRBV29-1 and TRBJ1-1; 7 bases map to TRBD1. V was clipped by 6 bases and J by 7 bases; unmatched bases: 11. The CDR3 sequence is 13 residues long. Germline values: CDR1 SQVTM, CDR2 ANQGSEA. DNA of the CDR3: TGCAGCGTCGCAGACATAGGACAGGATGAAGCTTTCTTT. It yields the protein CSVADIGQDEAFF.

Comment on this clone: In this CDR3 the conserved last residue, phenylalanine or tryptophan, is missing, so a read error is likely. This sequence joins TRBV2 and TRBJ1-5; weak D call: TRBD1 (6 bases). The CDR3 totals 14 residues. CDR1 SNHLY and CDR2 FYNNEI come from the germline V gene. V lost 2 bases and J 4 bases, leaving 9 bases between the germline ends. CDR3 sequence (DNA): TGTGCCAGCAGTGAACAGGGGCTGAATCAGCCCCAGCATCTT. It specifies CASSEQGLNQPQHL.

This clone occurred once. The chain links TRBV19 to TRBJ2-7; 11 bases fit TRBD2. V shed 1 base and J 0 bases; nucleotides not matched to a gene: 5. From germline, CDR1 is LNHDA and CDR2 SQIVND (reference sequence). The CDR3 covers 17 residues. The CDR3 reads CASSIAGTSGSSYEQYF. The DNA for the CDR3 is TGTGCCAGTAGTATAGCGGGAACTAGCGGGAGCTCCTACGAGCAGTACTTC.

The chain couples TRBV7-3 to TRBJ2-6; perhaps TRBD1 as D (5 bases). The germline V gene encodes CDR1 SGHTA and CDR2 FQGTGA. V lost 2 bases, J lost 4 bases, and 9 bases lay in between. The CDR3 is 15 residues long. DNA of the CDR3: TGTGCCAGCAGCTTACAGGGTCCCGGGGCCAACGTCCTGACTTTC. Translation: CASSLQGPGANVLTF.

The chain combines TRBV29-1 with TRBJ1-1; a weak D match, TRBD1 (6 bases). This CDR3 spans 10 amino acids. Germline CDR1 SQVTM, CDR2 ANQGSEA. Between the trimmed V and J ends, which lost 7 bases and 11 bases, there was a span of 14 bases. The CDR3 sequence is CSGNREEAFF. CDR3 nucleotides: TGCAGCGGAAACAGGGAGGAGGCTTTCTTT.

This chain uses TRBV5-1 with TRBJ2-1; D may be TRBD1 (8 bases). Germline loops: CDR1 SGHRS, CDR2 YFSETQ. Trimming left V 7 bases short and J 3 bases short, with 32 bases between. This CDR3 contains 20 residues. CDR3 in DNA: TGCGCCAGCGCTGGGTCCAACAGGGGGGGTGGCGGGGAAGGCTACAATGAGCAGTTCTTC. It yields the protein CASAGSNRGGGGEGYNEQFF.

The CDR3 protein is CASSIGYGQPSSYNEQFF. The DNA for the CDR3 is TGTGCCAGTAGTATAGGGTACGGGCAGCCGAGCTCCTACAATGAGCAGTTCTTC. This sequence joins TRBV19 and TRBJ2-1; D gene uncertain. The germline V gene has CDR1 LNHDA and CDR2 SQIVND (reference sequence). V gave up 1 base and J gave up 0 bases, with 16 bases separating them. This CDR3 is built from 18 residues.

V and J are TRBV30 and TRBJ2-7; tentative D call: TRBD1 (6 bases). This CDR3 is 21 amino acids long. The germline V gene encodes CDR1 GTSNPN and CDR2 SVGIG (reference sequence). Trimming pared 5 bases from V and 0 bases from J, leaving 35 bases between. CDR3 sequence reads: CAWGPAYGQPATGGTSYEQYF. CDR3 nucleotides: TGTGCCTGGGGACCCGCCTACGGCCAACCTGCGACAGGTGGGACCTCCTACGAGCAGTACTTC.

The chain joins TRBV19 to TRBJ2-3, with D hard to call. Looked up from germline, CDR1 is LNHDA and CDR2 is SQIVND (reference sequence). V shed 8 bases and J shed 4 bases, with 7 bases lying between them. The CDR3 has 11 amino acids. CDR3 protein: CASSHSDTQYF. The CDR3, as DNA: TGTGCCAGTTCCCATTCAGATACGCAGTATTTT.

The chain couples TRBV2 to TRBJ1-1; D is perhaps TRBD1 (6 bases). The CDR3 runs 13 residues. V was trimmed by 7 bases and J by 2 bases, leaving 11 bases between them. Germline lookup yields CDR1 SNHLY and CDR2 FYNNEI. For the CDR3, the DNA is TGTGCCAGCACATGGACAGAAAACACTGAAGCTTTCTTT. It codes for CASTWTENTEAFF. The full variable domain, completed using reference TRBV2 and TRBJ1-1, is EPEVTQTPSHQVTQMGQEVILRCVPISNHLYFYWYRQILGQKVEFLVSFYNNEISEKSEIFDDQFSVERPDGSNFTLKIRSTKLEDSAMYFCASTWTENTEAFFGQGTRLTVV.

V gene TRBV28 combines with J gene TRBJ2-1; 12 bases line up with TRBD2. CDR1 is MDHEN, CDR2 SYDVKM, per germline. V was clipped by 6 bases and J by 6 bases; unmatched bases: 0. The CDR3 consists of 13 residues. CDR3 amino acids: CASRTSGSNEQFF. CDR3 in DNA: TGTGCCAGCAGGACTAGCGGGAGCAATGAGCAGTTCTTC.

The genes are TRBV7-3 and TRBJ1-3; D perhaps matches TRBD1 (5 bases). Germline CDR1 is SGHTA and CDR2 is FQGTGA. This CDR3 comprises 15 residues. The V end lost 5 bases, the J end lost 2 bases, and 13 bases lay between the germline ends. The CDR3 region is CASSPQGGPGNTIYF. The CDR3 DNA sequence: TGTGCCAGCAGCCCTCAGGGAGGACCTGGAAACACCATATATTTT.

The genes are TRBV28 and TRBJ1-2, with D perhaps matching TRBD1 (5 bases). V lost 10 bases to trimming and J lost 0 bases, with 24 bases between them. The germline V gene has CDR1 MDHEN and CDR2 SYDVKM. This CDR3 is 17 amino acids long. The CDR3 coding sequence is TGTGCCACCAACCCGACCCGGAGTTGGACACCTAACTATGGCTACACCTTC. Amino acids: CATNPTRSWTPNYGYTF.

The chain uses TRBV3-1 (or the pseudogene TRBV3-2) and TRBJ2-2; D possibly corresponds to TRBD2 (6 bases). Germline CDR1 LGHDT, CDR2 YNNKEL (reference sequence). The germline V and J ends were trimmed by 0 bases and 5 bases, with 13 bases remaining between them. The CDR3 covers 16 residues. The CDR3 bases are TGTGCCAGCAGCCAAGAGGGACTCTCGTTAACCGGGGAGCTGTTTTTT. This gives the protein CASSQEGLSLTGELFF.

The chain combines TRBV4-2 with TRBJ2-3; D is possibly TRBD2 (5 bases). V lost 0 bases, J lost 2 bases, and 15 bases lay in between. The CDR3 totals 17 residues. Germline CDR1 reads LGHNA; CDR2 reads YNFKEQ. In DNA form, the CDR3 reads TGTGCCAGCAGCCAAGATCTATCCGCGGGTTTCACAGATACGCAGTATTTT. It is translated as CASSQDLSAGFTDTQYF.

The chain joins TRBV18 to TRBJ2-1, with TRBD2 as a possible D gene (6 bases). The CDR3 is 16 amino acids. CDR1 is KGHSH and CDR2 is LQKENI in the germline V gene. Trimming left V 3 bases short and J 6 bases short, with 18 bases between. The CDR3 nucleotides read TGTGCCAGCTCACCCCGGGAGAGGACGTCCGCCAATGAGCAGTTCTTC. This translates into CASSPRERTSANEQFF.

The chain is built from TRBV6-5 and TRBJ2-1; D remains unclear. V gave up 6 bases and J gave up 7 bases, with 16 bases separating them. The CDR3 totals 14 residues. Germline V gene data show CDR1 as MNHEY and CDR2 as SVGAGI. CDR3 amino acids: CASSRRNERNEQFF. The CDR3 DNA is TGTGCCAGCAGCCGACGGAACGAGAGGAATGAGCAGTTCTTC.

The chain combines TRBV6-1 with TRBJ1-1; D remains unclear. This CDR3 is built from 15 residues. Germline-derived CDR1 and CDR2 are MNHNS and SASEGT. V was clipped by 0 bases and J by 6 bases, with 14 bases between them. CDR3 in amino acids: CASSEASIVYSEAFF. The CDR3 DNA reads TGTGCCAGCAGTGAAGCCTCGATCGTATACTCTGAAGCTTTCTTT.

The V gene is TRBV11-1, the J gene TRBJ1-1; 9 bases align to TRBD1. The CDR3 is made up of 15 amino acids. The ends lost 5 bases at V and 1 base at J; junction bases unmatched: 5. Germline V CDR1 and CDR2: SGHAT, FQDESV (reference sequence). DNA for the CDR3: TGTGCCAGCAGCGAATGGGACAGGGAGAACACTGAAGCTTTCTTT. Translated, it gives CASSEWDRENTEAFF.